The 9 T cell receptor beta chains below were found in one sample sequenced in a study of spatial heterogeneity in lung cancer. TCRdb re-called the 5' RACE reads with MiXCR, one entry per CDR3 protein. The sample shows fewer than 15,000 distinct CDR3 sequences, about 6.8% of them seen only once. Regarding time point: sample taken at primary tumor resection. Their antigen targets remain unknown. Study results and caveats: Within tumors, counts of expanded alpha and beta TCRs tracked tumor mutation counts.

The source was lung tumor tissue, collected at surgery. The receptors shown here come from a female donor with early-stage non-small cell lung cancer.

The chain carries TRBV27 and TRBJ2-7, with D uncertain. Trimming stripped 2 bases from V and 0 bases from J, with 5 bases between. CDR3 size: 13 residues. The germline V gene encodes CDR1 MNHEY and CDR2 SMNVEV (reference sequence). CDR3 DNA: TGTGCCAGCAGTTTAAGGGACTCCTACGAGCAGTACTTC. Its translation: CASSLRDSYEQYF.

This clonotype was counted only a few times. This rearrangement joins TRBV7-9 to TRBJ2-1; 7 bases align to TRBD1. Germline CDR1 is SEHNR and CDR2 is FQNEAQ (reference sequence). The CDR3 covers 14 residues. V shed 4 bases and J 4 bases; nucleotides not matched to a gene: 4. The CDR3, as DNA: TGTGCCAGCAGCTACAGGGACAGATACAATGAGCAGTTCTTC. This codes for CASSYRDRYNEQFF.

The table lists this clonotype with many counts. This chain links TRBV5-1 with TRBJ1-2, with 10 bases lining up with TRBD1. The CDR3 is 15 amino acids. Looked up from germline, CDR1 is SGHRS and CDR2 is YFSETQ. After removal of 0 bases from V and 6 bases from J, the junction contained 5 bases not matched to a gene. The DNA for the CDR3 is TGCGCCAGCAGCTTGGGGACAGGGGGTGTCGATGGCTACACCTTC. Amino acid sequence: CASSLGTGGVDGYTF. Drawing the rest from reference TRBV5-1 and TRBJ1-2, the complete variable domain is KAGVTQTPRYLIKTRGQQVTLSCSPISGHRSVSWYQQTPGQGLQFLFEYFSETQRNKGNFPGRFSGRQFSNSRSEMNVSTLELGDSALYLCASSLGTGGVDGYTFGSGTRLTVV.

By share, this clonotype counts as medium-sized. CDR3 in amino acids: CASSSPFSGKGAKNIQYF. In DNA form, the CDR3 reads TGTGCCAGCAGTTCTCCCTTTAGCGGGAAGGGGGCCAAAAACATTCAGTACTTC. This sequence joins TRBV28 and TRBJ2-4; 8 nucleotides align to TRBD2. Germline-derived CDR1 and CDR2 are MDHEN and SYDVKM. After removal of 4 bases from V and 1 base from J, the junction contained 12 bases not matched to a gene. This CDR3 region has 18 residues.

This clonotype was counted ten times or more. The V call is TRBV7-2, the J call TRBJ2-7; D not resolved. The ends were cut back, 2 bases at V and 5 bases at J, with 13 bases in the middle. The V gene's germline CDR1 is SGHTA and CDR2 FQGNSA. This CDR3 spans 14 amino acids. This CDR3 is CASSLQVLVHEQYF. DNA for the CDR3: TGTGCCAGCAGCTTACAGGTCCTTGTCCACGAGCAGTACTTC.

This clonotype appeared many times. V and J are TRBV19 and TRBJ2-5; D is unresolved. The V gene lost 3 bases and the J gene lost 4 bases, with 9 bases spanning the gap. CDR3 size: 13 residues. Germline V lookup: CDR1 LNHDA, CDR2 SQIVND (reference sequence). DNA for the CDR3: TGTGCCAGTAGTATGCAGTGGGGAGAGACCCAGTACTTC. This codes for CASSMQWGETQYF.

Within the sample, this clonotype is medium-sized (0.01 to 0.1%). The genes are TRBV7-6 and TRBJ2-3, with 10 bases fitting TRBD1. V shed 0 bases and J 1 base; nucleotides not matched to a gene: 7. Per the germline V gene, CDR1 is SGHVS and CDR2 is FNYEAQ. This CDR3 has 18 residues. For the CDR3, the DNA is TGTGCCAGCAGCTTAGCGAGTTGGGGGACAGGGGGCACAGATACGCAGTATTTT. Amino acid sequence: CASSLASWGTGGTDTQYF. Full variable domain (missing parts from reference TRBV7-6 and TRBJ2-3): GAGVSQSPRYKVTKRGQDVALRCDPISGHVSLYWYRQALGQGPEFLTYFNYEAQQDKSGLPNDRFSAERPEGSISTLTIQRTEQRDSAMYRCASSLASWGTGGTDTQYFGPGTRLTVL.

There are a few counts of this clonotype. An end of the junction differs from the germline gene, which may be a read error. The CDR3 here is CASSKDRVTEKLFF. The CDR3, as DNA: TGTGCCAGCAGCAAAGACAGGGTGACTGAAAAACTGTTTTTT. The chain carries TRBV14 and TRBJ1-4, with 7 bases identical to TRBD1. The germline V gene encodes CDR1 SGHDN and CDR2 FVKESK. The CDR3 is 14 residues long.

This clonotype has at least ten counts. V gene TRBV7-2 combines with J gene TRBJ2-3; D is tentatively TRBD1 or TRBD2 (5 bases each). Trimming took off 2 bases at V and 0 bases at J, with 12 bases between the two ends. The length of the CDR3 is 16 residues. Germline V gene lookup returns CDR1 SGHTA and CDR2 FQGNSA. The CDR3 bases are TGTGCCAGCAGCTTATGGGACCGCCTTAGCACAGATACGCAGTATTTT. Its translation: CASSLWDRLSTDTQYF.